The rows below give T cell receptor beta chains drawn from one sample of a study of cytomegalovirus exposure and HLA in healthy donors. Sequenced by immunoSEQ multiplex PCR; TCRdb stores in-frame clones only, minus some. The sample carries about 170,000 clones, around four fifths recorded once. Sequenced input: PBMCs. All receptors derive from a woman between 45 and 65 years old in good health and CMV-seropositive. Each CDR3 is given with its conserved first and last residue. The order of the fields is CDR3 length, D gene, V gene, J gene, clone size, CDR3 protein, CDR3 DNA. A D gene is named only where the DNA matches it firmly. The size entry is marked missing in some rows and otherwise reads once, few, many or a size class.

16,TRBD2,TRBV10-2,TRBJ2-2,once,CASRELAGGRTGELFF,TGCGCCAGCAGGGAACTAGCGGGAGGTAGAACCGGGGAGCTGTTTTTT
17,TRBD2,TRBV7-9,TRBJ2-1,.,CASSETSGGPGYNEQFF,TGTGCCAGCTCGGAGACTAGCGGGGGGCCAGGGTACAATGAGCAGTTCTTC
14,TRBD2,TRBV18,TRBJ2-5,.,CASSTRAGQETQYF,TGTGCCAGCTCGACGAGAGCGGGACAAGAGACCCAGTACTTC
18,TRBD1,TRBV4-3,TRBJ2-1,.,CASSQPPAGQGPGHEQFF,TGCGCCAGCAGCCAACCTCCGGCGGGACAGGGGCCAGGCCATGAGCAGTTCTTC
13,.,TRBV6-1,TRBJ1-1,.,CAVQGLTNLGAFF,TGTGCCGTGCAGGGTCTTACCAACCTGGGAGCTTTCTTT
15,.,TRBV28,TRBJ1-6,.,CASSLDRGLNSPLHF,TGTGCCAGCAGTTTAGATCGGGGATTAAATTCACCCCTCCACTTT
13,.,TRBV6-1,TRBJ1-2,.,CASSEGNRDGYTF,TGTGCCAGCAGTGAGGGGAACAGGGATGGCTACACCTTC
11,.,TRBV5-1,TRBJ2-5,.,CASRSQETQYF,TGCGCCAGCAGATCGCAAGAGACCCAGTACTTC
14,.,TRBV7-3,TRBJ1-1,.,CASSLDRHNTEAFF,TGTGCCAGCAGCTTAGACCGACATAACACTGAAGCTTTCTTT
16,.,TRBV7-9,TRBJ1-6,few,CASSSRSGWFGSPLHF,TGTGCCAGCAGCTCGAGGTCGGGGTGGTTTGGTTCACCCCTCCACTTT
15,TRBD1,TRBV27,TRBJ2-6,.,CASSPQGTGVEVLTF,TGTGCCAGCAGTCCCCAGGGGACAGGGGTAGAAGTCCTGACTTTC
14,TRBD1,TRBV30,TRBJ2-3,.,CAWSRTGTPDTQYF,TGTGCCTGGAGTCGGACAGGGACCCCAGATACGCAGTATTTT
16,TRBD1,TRBV7-2,TRBJ1-1,.,CASSLGQGARGTEAFF,TGTGCCAGCAGCTTAGGACAGGGGGCAAGGGGGACTGAAGCTTTCTTT
15,.,TRBV28,TRBJ1-4,.,CASNRFDTINEKLFF,TGTGCCAGCAATCGATTCGACACCATTAATGAAAAACTGTTTTTT
13,.,TRBV10-3,TRBJ2-2,.,CATQQAAGGELFF,TGTGCCACCCAACAGGCCGCGGGGGGGGAGCTGTTTTTT
14,.,TRBV15,TRBJ1-2,.,CATSRESRVDGYTF,TGTGCCACCAGCAGAGAGAGCAGGGTGGATGGCTACACCTTC
16,TRBD1,TRBV7-2,TRBJ2-7,.,CASSLLGLVRGNEQYF,TGTGCCAGCAGCTTACTTGGATTGGTCAGGGGGAATGAGCAGTACTTC
15,TRBD1,TRBV28,TRBJ2-5,.,CASSLSGTAQETQYF,TGTGCCAGCAGTTTATCCGGGACAGCACAAGAGACCCAGTACTTC
17,TRBD2,TRBV7-2,TRBJ2-1,.,CASSTGSGTSAYNEQFF,TGTGCCAGCAGCACAGGCTCCGGGACTAGCGCGTACAATGAGCAGTTCTTC
17,TRBD1,TRBV7-9,TRBJ1-1,.,CASSLARSTGIKTEAFF,TGTGCCAGCAGCTTAGCCCGCTCGACAGGGATCAAGACTGAAGCTTTCTTT
13,.,TRBV7-2,TRBJ1-1,.,CASSLVGGSEAFF,TGTGCCAGCAGCTTAGTCGGGGGGAGTGAAGCTTTCTTT
13,.,TRBV9,TRBJ1-2,.,CASNLEGNYGYTF,TGTGCCAGCAACTTAGAGGGAAACTATGGCTACACCTTC